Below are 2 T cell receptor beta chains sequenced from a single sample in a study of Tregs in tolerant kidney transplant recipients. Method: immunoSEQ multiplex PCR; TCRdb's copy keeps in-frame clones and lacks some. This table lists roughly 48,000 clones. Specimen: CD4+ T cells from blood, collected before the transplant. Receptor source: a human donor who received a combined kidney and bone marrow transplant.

The sequenced CDR3 bases are TGCGCCAGCAGCTTGGATGGGCTAGCGGGAGGTCACACCGGGGAG. Translating it yields CASSLDGLAGGHTGE. The entire CDR3 protein is CASSLDGLAGGHTGELFF. The chain joins TRBV5-1 to TRBJ2-2; 11 bases map to TRBD2. The CDR3 end lies 3 residues beyond the end of the read and is filled in from the germline J gene. Germline CDR1 is SGHRS and CDR2 is YFSETQ. The length of the CDR3 is 18 residues. Trimming took 0 bases from V and 3 from J; bases not matched to a gene: 7.

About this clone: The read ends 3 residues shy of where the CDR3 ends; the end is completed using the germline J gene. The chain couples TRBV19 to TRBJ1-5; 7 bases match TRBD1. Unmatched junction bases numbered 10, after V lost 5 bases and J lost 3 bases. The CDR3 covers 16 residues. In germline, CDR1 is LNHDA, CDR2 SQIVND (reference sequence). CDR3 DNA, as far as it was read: TGTGCCAGTAGTCCTCGACAGGGCGTAAACAATCAGCCC. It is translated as CASSPRQGVNNQP. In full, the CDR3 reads CASSPRQGVNNQPQHF.